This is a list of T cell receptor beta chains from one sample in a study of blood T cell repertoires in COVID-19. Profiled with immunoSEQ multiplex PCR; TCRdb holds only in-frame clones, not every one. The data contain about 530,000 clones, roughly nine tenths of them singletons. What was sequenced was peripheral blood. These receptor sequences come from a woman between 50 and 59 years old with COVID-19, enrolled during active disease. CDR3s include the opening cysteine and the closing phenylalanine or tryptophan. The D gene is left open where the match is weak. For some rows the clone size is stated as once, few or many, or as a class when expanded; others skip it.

CDR3 protein: CASSSLAGIHTEAFF
CDR3 DNA: TGTGCCAGCAGCTCCCTGGCAGGCATACACACTGAAGCTTTCTTT
V gene: TRBV5-6
J gene: TRBJ1-1
D gene: NA
clone size: NA

CDR3 protein: CASSWDSIRPLHF
CDR3 DNA: TGTGCCAGCAGTTGGGACAGCATTCGACCCCTCCACTTT
V gene: TRBV7-9
J gene: TRBJ1-6
D gene: TRBD1
clone size: few

CDR3 protein: CASTDPSGGIYEQYF
CDR3 DNA: TGTGCCAGCACCGACCCTAGCGGGGGTATCTACGAGCAGTACTTC
V gene: TRBV7-9
J gene: TRBJ2-7
D gene: TRBD2
clone size: few

CDR3 protein: CATVRGNTEAFF
CDR3 DNA: TGTGCCACCGTGCGGGGGAACACTGAAGCTTTCTTT
V gene: TRBV6-6
J gene: TRBJ1-1
D gene: NA
clone size: once

CDR3 protein: CSVASLGQANTEAFF
CDR3 DNA: TGCAGCGTCGCCTCCCTGGGACAGGCGAACACTGAAGCTTTCTTT
V gene: TRBV29-1
J gene: TRBJ1-1
D gene: TRBD1
clone size: NA

CDR3 protein: CASSDPLLAGLTDTQYF
CDR3 DNA: TGTGCCAGCAGTGACCCTTTACTAGCGGGCCTCACAGATACGCAGTATTTT
V gene: TRBV2
J gene: TRBJ2-3
D gene: TRBD2
clone size: once

CDR3 protein: CASRNERSNTEAFF
CDR3 DNA: TGTGCCAGCAGAAACGAGAGATCGAACACTGAAGCTTTCTTT
V gene: TRBV3-1/TRBV3-2
J gene: TRBJ1-1
D gene: NA
clone size: NA

CDR3 protein: CAWSLAGGYNEQFF
CDR3 DNA: TGTGCCTGGAGTCTAGCGGGGGGCTACAATGAGCAGTTCTTC
V gene: TRBV30
J gene: TRBJ2-1
D gene: TRBD2
clone size: NA

CDR3 protein: CSASGGNFFSYEQYF
CDR3 DNA: TGCAGTGCTAGTGGGGGCAACTTCTTCTCCTACGAGCAGTACTTC
V gene: TRBV20-1
J gene: TRBJ2-7
D gene: NA
clone size: once

CDR3 protein: CASSLGTGYYEQYF
CDR3 DNA: TGTGCCAGCAGCTTGGGGACAGGGTACTACGAGCAGTACTTC
V gene: TRBV5-6
J gene: TRBJ2-7
D gene: TRBD1
clone size: NA

CDR3 protein: CASSPGLGTGELFF
CDR3 DNA: TGTGCCAGCAGTCCAGGCTTGGGCACCGGGGAGCTGTTTTTT
V gene: TRBV27
J gene: TRBJ2-2
D gene: NA
clone size: NA

CDR3 protein: CASSALDRGMNEQFF
CDR3 DNA: TGTGCCAGCAGCGCACTCGACAGGGGGATGAATGAGCAGTTCTTC
V gene: TRBV9
J gene: TRBJ2-1
D gene: TRBD1
clone size: once

CDR3 protein: CAISEGGTETYEQYF
CDR3 DNA: TGTGCCATCAGTGAAGGAGGGACGGAGACCTACGAGCAGTACTTC
V gene: TRBV10-3
J gene: TRBJ2-7
D gene: NA
clone size: NA

CDR3 protein: CASRPRGGTDTQYF
CDR3 DNA: TGTGCCAGCAGGCCTCGTGGAGGCACAGATACGCAGTATTTT
V gene: TRBV11-1
J gene: TRBJ2-3
D gene: NA
clone size: NA

CDR3 protein: CASSLAGTGGSSDEQYF
CDR3 DNA: TGTGCCAGCAGTTTAGCCGGGACAGGGGGCAGTAGCGACGAGCAGTACTTC
V gene: TRBV28
J gene: TRBJ2-7
D gene: TRBD1
clone size: NA

CDR3 protein: CASSQGPGLAGPYEQYF
CDR3 DNA: TGCGCCAGCAGCCAAGGCCCGGGACTAGCGGGGCCCTACGAGCAGTACTTC
V gene: TRBV4-1
J gene: TRBJ2-7
D gene: TRBD2
clone size: NA

CDR3 protein: CASSLVAGPNTEAFF
CDR3 DNA: TGCGCCAGCAGCTTGGTCGCAGGGCCGAACACTGAAGCTTTCTTT
V gene: TRBV5-1
J gene: TRBJ1-1
D gene: NA
clone size: NA

CDR3 protein: CASSGQGITDTQYF
CDR3 DNA: TGCGCCAGCAGCGGACAGGGAATCACAGATACGCAGTATTTT
V gene: TRBV5-1
J gene: TRBJ2-3
D gene: TRBD1
clone size: NA

CDR3 protein: CASSWRRDVEYF
CDR3 DNA: TGTGCCAGCAGCTGGAGGAGGGACGTAGAGTACTTC
V gene: TRBV12-3/TRBV12-4
J gene: TRBJ2-7
D gene: NA
clone size: NA

CDR3 protein: CASSLQQGGGNTIYF
CDR3 DNA: TGTGCCAGCAGCCTCCAACAGGGTGGTGGAAACACCATATATTTT
V gene: TRBV7-2
J gene: TRBJ1-3
D gene: NA
clone size: NA

CDR3 protein: CASSTRIAEPSTDTQYF
CDR3 DNA: TGTGCCAGCAGCACCCGAATAGCGGAACCTAGCACAGATACGCAGTATTTT
V gene: TRBV9
J gene: TRBJ2-3
D gene: NA
clone size: NA

CDR3 protein: CASSYPRGRTTGELFF
CDR3 DNA: TGTGCCAGCAGTTACCCCAGGGGGCGAACCACCGGGGAGCTGTTTTTT
V gene: TRBV6-6
J gene: TRBJ2-2
D gene: TRBD1
clone size: NA

CDR3 protein: CASSTGMTGELFF
CDR3 DNA: TGTGCCAGCAGCACAGGGATGACCGGGGAGCTGTTTTTT
V gene: TRBV7-2
J gene: TRBJ2-2
D gene: NA
clone size: NA

CDR3 protein: CASSTAPGQGLYEQYF
CDR3 DNA: TGTGCCAGCAGCACAGCGCCGGGACAGGGCCTCTACGAGCAGTACTTC
V gene: TRBV5-8
J gene: TRBJ2-7
D gene: TRBD1
clone size: NA

CDR3 protein: CSVEAKGRRDGYTF
CDR3 DNA: TGCAGCGTTGAAGCCAAGGGGCGTAGAGATGGCTACACCTTC
V gene: TRBV29-1
J gene: TRBJ1-2
D gene: NA
clone size: NA

CDR3 protein: CASSEDRGANGYTF
CDR3 DNA: TGTGCCAGCAGTGAGGACAGGGGGGCGAATGGCTACACCTTC
V gene: TRBV2
J gene: TRBJ1-2
D gene: TRBD1
clone size: once

CDR3 protein: CASSPRLGGGGYNEQFF
CDR3 DNA: TGTGCCAGCAGCCCTCGACTAGGCGGGGGGGGTTACAATGAGCAGTTCTTC
V gene: TRBV3-1/TRBV3-2
J gene: TRBJ2-1
D gene: TRBD2
clone size: NA

CDR3 protein: CASSLEVAGGYEQYF
CDR3 DNA: TGTGCCAGCAGCTTAGAAGTAGCGGGTGGGTACGAGCAGTACTTC
V gene: TRBV7-8
J gene: TRBJ2-7
D gene: TRBD2
clone size: NA

CDR3 protein: CASRGLDGGEQYF
CDR3 DNA: TGCGCCAGCAGGGGACTAGACGGAGGAGAGCAGTACTTC
V gene: TRBV5-1
J gene: TRBJ2-7
D gene: TRBD2
clone size: NA